This TCR beta chain came from a study of T cell repertoires in cytomegalovirus infection. Study context: HLA-B-restricted CMV epitopes that are well studied, plus recently identified HLA-C-restricted ones, were used by the study. Both a matching HLA type and CMV infection were indicated by public TCR beta signatures.

One entry per CDR3 protein, called by TCRdb with MiXCR from the reads. The top ten clones hold about 20% of a sample with 680,000 or so distinct CDR3 sequences, roughly a third of them seen once. This CDR3 region has 14 residues. The V end lost 7 bases, the J end lost 3 bases, and 18 bases lay between the germline ends. The germline V gene has CDR1 SQVTM and CDR2 ANQGSEA. On this clonotype: Its specificity is not known.

Here the sequenced sample was cultured PBMCs, taken from culture after CMV antigen stimulation. The chain joins TRBV29-1 to TRBJ2-5, with a tentative D call TRBD1 (5 bases). The receptor was isolated from a human donor in good health (CMV status not recorded). Some clones in this sample may be carry-over from other donors' samples. CDR3 region: CSAIDSLNEETQYF. The CDR3 DNA reads as TGCAGCGCCATCGACAGCCTCAATGAAGAGACCCAGTACTTC.